The clone carrying this TCR beta chain was seen repeatedly, ten times or more. Antigen unknown. This CDR3 contains 19 residues. Germline V gene lookup returns CDR1 SGHAT and CDR2 FQNNGV. With V trimmed by 2 bases and J by 7 bases, 14 bases remained unmatched. Cells are PBMCs isolated from about 10 ml of fresh blood. The sample originates from a study of T cells in Graves' hyperthyroidism and ophthalmopathy. The study, taken as a whole, reports: In the analysis, a 13 V-J model separated ophthalmopathy from stable hyperthyroidism. In the blood, most expanded thyroid clonotypes above 0.001 appeared as well.

Amplification of TCR beta CDR3 regions used RNA as the template. A set of HTBI primers served as the primers for a first-round RT-PCR of the TCR CDR3. TCRdb redid the calling of the multiplex PCR reads with MiXCR, one entry per CDR3 protein. The data contain hundreds of thousands of distinct CDR3 sequences, roughly 15% of them singletons. This sequence originates from a woman in her 40s with Graves' ophthalmopathy. Sequencing used blood. This chain links TRBV11-2 with TRBJ2-2; 12 bases align to TRBD2. The CDR3: CASSLYALLAGGRNGELFF. The CDR3 nucleotides read TGTGCCAGCAGCTTATATGCTCTACTAGCGGGAGGACGGAACGGGGAGCTGTTTTTT.